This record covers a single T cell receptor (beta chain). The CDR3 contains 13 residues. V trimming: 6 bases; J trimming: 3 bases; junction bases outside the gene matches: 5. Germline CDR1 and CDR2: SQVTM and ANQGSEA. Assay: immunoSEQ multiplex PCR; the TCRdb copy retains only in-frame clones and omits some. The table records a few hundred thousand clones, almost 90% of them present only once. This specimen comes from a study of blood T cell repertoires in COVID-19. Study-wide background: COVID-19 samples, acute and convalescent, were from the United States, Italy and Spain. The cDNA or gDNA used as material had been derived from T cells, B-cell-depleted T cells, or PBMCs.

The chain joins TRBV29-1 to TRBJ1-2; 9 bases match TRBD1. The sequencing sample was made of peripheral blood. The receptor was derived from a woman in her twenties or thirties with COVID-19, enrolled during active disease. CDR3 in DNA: TGCAGCGTGGGGGGACAGGGAGACTATGGCTACACCTTC. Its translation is CSVGGQGDYGYTF.